Each of the 20 T cell receptor beta chains below was sequenced from the same sample in a study of human T cells and chemical hapten exposure. TCRdb ran MiXCR on the RACE reads and lists one entry per CDR3 protein. The top ten hold approximately 5% of the sample, which has around 47,000 distinct CDR3 sequences, 3.5% to 4% seen once. The time point here: healthy volunteer bleed at 6 weeks. Total RNA was isolated from unfractionated whole blood. Material for sequencing was whole blood. These receptors were collected from a human donor in good health. Some clones in this sample may be carry-over from other donors' samples.

This clonotype occurred many times. J is TRBJ2-6 and V is TRBV28; a possible D gene is TRBD2 (5 bases). V gave up 6 bases and J gave up 12 bases, with 18 bases separating them. CDR3 length equals 14 residues. Germline-derived CDR1 and CDR2 are MDHEN and SYDVKM. In DNA form, the CDR3 reads TGTGCCAGCAGCCATCCAAGCGGCAGCCCCGTCCTGACTTTC. Protein product: CASSHPSGSPVLTF.

This clonotype showed up many times. V and J are TRBV4-1 and TRBJ2-6, with TRBD2 matching 11 bases. Germline trimming cut 3 bases from V and 0 bases from J; bases unmatched to any gene: 7. Germline loops: CDR1 MGHRA, CDR2 YSYEKL. The CDR3 is 19 residues long. The CDR3 DNA reads as TGCGCCAGCAGCCACTTGGGACTAGCGGAGCTCTCTGGGGCCAACGTCCTGACTTTC. Encoded protein: CASSHLGLAELSGANVLTF.

This clonotype was observed many times. The gene calls are TRBV24-1 and TRBJ2-2, with 7 bases fitting TRBD1. This CDR3 comprises 17 residues. Losses at the gene ends were 2 bases for V and 1 base for J; bases not matched to a gene: 6. The V gene's germline CDR1 is KGHDR and CDR2 SFDVKD. The CDR3 protein is CATSDYYDRENTGELFF. The CDR3 coding sequence is TGTGCCACCAGTGATTACTATGACAGGGAGAACACCGGGGAGCTGTTTTTT.

This clonotype appeared many times. The chain uses TRBV28 and TRBJ2-7; 11 bases align to TRBD2. Germline V lookup: CDR1 MDHEN, CDR2 SYDVKM. V gave up 7 bases and J gave up 8 bases; unmatched junction bases: 10. This CDR3 is built from 14 residues. The CDR3 here is CASTPGTSGGKQYF. CDR3 bases: TGTGCCAGCACCCCCGGGACTAGCGGAGGGAAGCAGTACTTC.

This clonotype was seen a few times. The CDR3: CSARDSGRARDTQYF. The CDR3 region has the DNA TGCAGTGCTAGAGATAGCGGGAGGGCCAGAGATACGCAGTATTTT. The chain links TRBV20-1 to TRBJ2-3, with 11 positions matching TRBD2. The J segment lost 5 bases and the V segment lost 0 bases, leaving 4 bases of the junction unmatched. In germline, CDR1 is DFQATT, CDR2 SNEGSKA (reference sequence). This CDR3 has 15 amino acids.

This clonotype was detected ten times or more. The chain couples TRBV10-1 to TRBJ2-2; the D is unclear. Per germline, CDR1 WNHNN and CDR2 SYGVQD (reference sequence). The CDR3 loop spans 15 amino acids. V lost 3 bases and J 4 bases, leaving 12 bases between the germline ends. CDR3 nucleotides: TGCGCCAGCAGTGAAGGTCTAGTGGGCACCGGGGAGCTGTTTTTT. This codes for CASSEGLVGTGELFF.

This clonotype was counted at least ten times. This sequence joins TRBV28 and TRBJ2-3, with D tentatively TRBD2 (5 bases). From germline, CDR1 is MDHEN and CDR2 SYDVKM. Trimming cost V 2 bases and J 2 bases, with 8 bases left between them. The CDR3 is made up of 14 amino acids. This CDR3 reads CASSLPGNTDTQYF. The CDR3 DNA sequence: TGTGCCAGCAGTTTACCCGGGAACACAGATACGCAGTATTTT.

This clonotype was seen at least ten times. The chain uses TRBV9 and TRBJ2-1; D is uncertain. CDR3 length: 17 amino acids. CDR1 SGDLS and CDR2 YYNGEE come from the germline V gene. V was clipped by 0 bases and J by 5 bases, with 18 bases between them. The CDR3 region is CASSVAEPGVTNNEQFF. CDR3 bases: TGTGCCAGCAGCGTAGCTGAACCGGGTGTTACCAACAATGAGCAGTTCTTC.

This clonotype was counted ten times or more. V usage is TRBV20-1 and J usage is TRBJ2-1; 13 bases match TRBD2. There are 16 residues in the CDR3. Trimming removed 4 bases from V and 4 bases from J; junction bases left unmatched: 7. The germline V gene encodes CDR1 DFQATT and CDR2 SNEGSKA (reference sequence). The CDR3 reads CSAKTSGRAEYNEQFF. The DNA for the CDR3 is TGCAGTGCTAAAACTAGCGGGAGGGCCGAGTACAATGAGCAGTTCTTC.

A few counts support this clonotype. The chain employs TRBV14 and TRBJ2-3; D is unclear. The CDR3 spans 17 residues. Germline CDR1 is SGHDN and CDR2 is FVKESK. V was clipped by 4 bases and J by 1 base, with 18 bases between them. The CDR3 loop is CASSPRLALKGTDTQYF. The CDR3 nucleotides read TGTGCCAGCAGCCCTAGACTGGCACTGAAAGGCACAGATACGCAGTATTTT.

In its sample, this clonotype was seen many times. V is TRBV6-5 and J is TRBJ2-1; 9 bases map to TRBD2. Germline V gives CDR1 MNHEY, CDR2 SVGAGI. The J segment lost 0 bases and the V segment lost 5 bases, leaving 23 bases of the junction unmatched. The CDR3 contains 22 residues. The CDR3 loop is CASSSRGGGGLAGPSSYNEQFF. For the CDR3, the DNA is TGTGCCAGCAGTAGCCGGGGAGGGGGAGGGCTAGCGGGACCGAGCTCCTACAATGAGCAGTTCTTC.

A few counts support this clonotype. The V call is TRBV27, the J call TRBJ1-4; D not resolved. The germline V and J ends were trimmed by 3 bases and 7 bases, with 6 bases remaining between them. CDR3 length: 12 residues. In germline, CDR1 is MNHEY, CDR2 SMNVEV (reference sequence). DNA for the CDR3: TGTGCCAGCAGTTTGGATGGTGAAAAACTGTTTTTT. As protein: CASSLDGEKLFF.

This clonotype was found many times. The genes are TRBV20-1 and TRBJ1-2; TRBD1 might be the D (5 bases). Deletions cut 6 bases from V and 4 bases from J, with 18 bases between. In germline, CDR1 is DFQATT, CDR2 SNEGSKA (reference sequence). There are 14 residues in the CDR3. The CDR3 here is CSAKAAGTVYGYTF. Here the CDR3 DNA reads TGCAGTGCAAAGGCGGCAGGGACTGTCTATGGCTACACCTTC.

This clonotype has a count of ten or more. CDR3 residues: CAAEGLNQPQHF. DNA for the CDR3: TGTGCCGCCGAAGGCCTCAATCAGCCCCAGCATTTT. The chain has TRBV28 and TRBJ1-5; no clear D gene. CDR1 is MDHEN, CDR2 SYDVKM, per germline. Trimming left V 11 bases short and J 3 bases short, with 11 bases between. The CDR3 has 12 amino acids.

This clonotype was seen a handful of times. The chain employs TRBV12-3 or TRBV12-4 and TRBJ2-7; weak D call: TRBD2 (5 bases). This CDR3 has 14 residues. Trimming cost V 5 bases and J 3 bases, with 14 bases left between them. The CDR3 sequence is CASSPRTGNYEQYF. CDR3 DNA sequence: TGTGCCAGCAGTCCCCGGACTGGGAACTACGAGCAGTACTTC.

This clonotype was seen repeatedly, ten times or more. The J gene is TRBJ1-1, the V gene TRBV27; no reliable D call. This CDR3 has 14 amino acids. CDR1 and CDR2 (germline): MNHEY, SMNVEV (reference sequence). The V and J ends lost 3 bases and 2 bases respectively, with 10 bases between them. The chain's CDR3 is CASSFGSINTEAFF. In DNA, the CDR3 is TGTGCCAGCAGTTTCGGCAGTATAAACACTGAAGCTTTCTTT.

Ten or more counts support this clonotype. V usage is TRBV3-1 and J usage is TRBJ2-1; 8 bases map to TRBD2. The CDR3 is 15 residues long. The V gene end was trimmed by 4 bases and the J gene end by 4 bases; junction bases not matched to a gene: 6. The V gene's germline CDR1 is LGHDT and CDR2 YNNKEL (reference sequence). The CDR3 DNA reads TGTGCCAGCAGCCCGTTAGCGGGGTCTTACAATGAGCAGTTCTTC. As protein: CASSPLAGSYNEQFF.

This clonotype has just one count. A read error may explain this, as a much larger clone is one base away. The chain employs TRBV18 and TRBJ2-5, with TRBD2 as a possible D gene (5 bases). The germline V gene has CDR1 KGHSH and CDR2 LQKENI. The CDR3 length is 14 residues. V lost 3 bases, J lost 2 bases, and 10 bases lay in between. CDR3 in DNA: TGTGCCAGCTCACCTTCCGGGGAGCAAGAGACCCAGTACTTC. This sequence encodes CASSPSGEQETQYF.

The sample holds many counts of this clonotype. The chain is built from TRBV6-5 and TRBJ1-1; no definite D call. CDR1 and CDR2 from the germline V gene are MNHEY and SVGAGI. This CDR3 has 13 amino acids. Trimming removed 7 bases from V and 12 bases from J, with 21 bases in between. The CDR3 protein is CASTPGGGVGSFF. CDR3 coding DNA: TGTGCCAGCACCCCCGGTGGAGGTGTTGGGTCTTTCTTT.

This clonotype was counted ten times or more. This chain connects TRBV13 to TRBJ2-7; D is possibly TRBD1 (6 bases). The V end lost 4 bases, the J end lost 4 bases, and 23 bases lay between the germline ends. This CDR3 region has 17 residues. From germline, CDR1 is PRHDT and CDR2 FYEKMQ (reference sequence). DNA for the CDR3: TGTGCCAGCAGCTCCAACTCGGCCGACAGGTTGGGGTACGAGCAGTACTTC. This translates into CASSSNSADRLGYEQYF.